A selection of T cell receptor beta chains follows, all from one sample in a study of blood T cell repertoires in COVID-19. Measured with immunoSEQ multiplex PCR; TCRdb has only the in-frame clones, and not every one. This sample has some 220,000 clones; about 85% occur once, and the top ten carry around 6.8%. Material: peripheral blood. These receptors all come from a woman in her sixties with active or convalescent COVID-19. Both conserved end residues are part of each CDR3. A D gene is named only where the DNA matches it firmly. Expanded clones are given a class, and other clones once, few, many or no size at all.

j_gene | d_gene | abundance | v_gene | CDR3nt | CDR3aa
TRBJ2-7 | TRBD1 | . | TRBV11-3 | TGTGCCAGCAGCTTAGATCACGGGACAGGGACGACCAAGCAGTACTTC | CASSLDHGTGTTKQYF
TRBJ2-5 | . | once | TRBV7-9 | TGTGCCAGCAGCTTAGCGGGCGGGGTAGAGACCCAGTACTTC | CASSLAGGVETQYF
TRBJ2-2 | TRBD2 | . | TRBV7-9 | TGTGCCAGCAGCCCAGGGACTAGCGGAGGCGCCGGGGAGCTGTTTTTT | CASSPGTSGGAGELFF
TRBJ1-2 | . | . | TRBV13 | TGTGCCAGCAGCTTAGGTGGGGGGGCTAACTATGGCTACACCTTC | CASSLGGGANYGYTF
TRBJ2-2 | . | . | TRBV19 | TGTGCCAGTACTGGACTGTCGAACACCGGGGAGCTGTTTTTT | CASTGLSNTGELFF
TRBJ1-1 | . | . | TRBV15 | TGTGCCACCAGCAGAGAGGGGAGGGGGAACACTGAAGCTTTCTTT | CATSREGRGNTEAFF
TRBJ2-4 | . | . | TRBV15 | TGTGCCACCAGCATATATGAAAGAGACATTCAGTACTTC | CATSIYERDIQYF
TRBJ2-1 | TRBD1 | once | TRBV18 | TGTGCCAGCTCACCACCGTGGGACAGGCCCAAACAGTTCTTC | CASSPPWDRPKQFF
TRBJ1-6 | . | medium-sized | TRBV15 | TGTGCCACCAGCAGAGATGGGGTAGGGGCTTGGTCACCCCTCCACTTT | CATSRDGVGAWSPLHF
TRBJ1-3 | TRBD1 | . | TRBV11-2 | TGTGCCAGCAGCCGCGGACAGGGACACACCATATATTTT | CASSRGQGHTIYF
TRBJ2-1 | TRBD2 | . | TRBV4-1 | TGCGCCAGCAGCCAAGGTACTAGCGGCCTAAACAATGAGCAGTTCTTC | CASSQGTSGLNNEQFF
TRBJ2-1 | TRBD2 | . | TRBV6-5 | TGTGCCAGCAGGACTAGCGGGAGTAGGTACAATGAGCAGTTCTTC | CASRTSGSRYNEQFF
TRBJ1-1 | TRBD1 | . | TRBV5-4 | TGTGCCAGCAGCACACCGGGACAGGGGGGTACTGAAGCTTTCTTT | CASSTPGQGGTEAFF
TRBJ2-3 | TRBD2 | . | TRBV7-2 | TGTGCCAGCAGCTCGCCCGGATCGGGGGGGCAGGAAGATACGCAGTATTTT | CASSSPGSGGQEDTQYF
TRBJ1-5 | . | . | TRBV2 | TGTGCCAGCAGTCCCCTCCCGGATCAGCCCCAGCATTTT | CASSPLPDQPQHF
TRBJ2-1 | . | . | TRBV11-3 | TGTGCCAGCAGCTTAGATTCGGGCTACAATGAGCAGTTCTTC | CASSLDSGYNEQFF
TRBJ1-1 | . | few | TRBV11-3 | TGTGCCAGCAGCTTAAGTTTATGGGGCCAGGGTTCCGACGGGGGAGCTTTCTTT | CASSLSLWGQGSDGGAFF
TRBJ2-2 | TRBD1 | . | TRBV3-1/TRBV3-2 | TGTGCCAGCAGTCCAGGGGGTTTCGGGGAGCTGTTTTTT | CASSPGGFGELFF
TRBJ1-5 | TRBD1 | . | TRBV27 | TGTGCCAGCAGTTGGTCAGGGGGCTTCAATCAGCCCCAGCATTTT | CASSWSGGFNQPQHF
TRBJ1-1 | . | . | TRBV19 | TGTGCCAGTAGTATTATCGGGGGGGCCCCTAACACTGAAGCTTTCTTT | CASSIIGGAPNTEAFF
TRBJ2-7 | TRBD1 | . | TRBV19 | TGTGCCAGTAGTATACAAATGACAGGGGGCCCTACCCACTTC | CASSIQMTGGPTHF
TRBJ2-1 | TRBD2 | . | TRBV7-9 | TGTGCCAGCAGCTTAGCGCCAGCGGGAGTGGGTGGAAATGAGCAGTTCTTC | CASSLAPAGVGGNEQFF
TRBJ2-7 | . | . | TRBV15 | TGTGCCACCAGCAGAGGACAGGTCCAATACGAGCAGTACTTC | CATSRGQVQYEQYF
TRBJ1-1 | . | . | TRBV29-1 | TGCAGCGTTGTGGAGGGCCCTGAAGCTTTCTTT | CSVVEGPEAFF
TRBJ1-1 | . | . | TRBV15 | TGTGCCACCAGCAGAGACCTGACAGAAGGGATGTCTGAAGCTTTCTTT | CATSRDLTEGMSEAFF
TRBJ2-1 | TRBD1 | . | TRBV28 | TGTGCCAGCAGCTCTCGAGGGACAGGTCGAAGGACTGAGCAGTTCTTC | CASSSRGTGRRTEQFF
TRBJ2-5 | . | . | TRBV9 | TGTGCCAGCAGCGTAGGCGCGACTACCCAAGAGACCCAGTACTTC | CASSVGATTQETQYF
TRBJ1-1 | . | . | TRBV5-5 | TGTGCCAGCAGACTCGGACAGAACACTGAAGCTTTCTTT | CASRLGQNTEAFF
TRBJ1-4 | TRBD1 | . | TRBV5-6 | TGTGCCAGCAGCCCGCAGGGGGTTTCGAATGAAAAACTGTTTTTT | CASSPQGVSNEKLFF
TRBJ1-2 | . | . | TRBV27 | TGTGCCAGCAGGACGCAGGGAAGCAACTATGGCTACACCTTC | CASRTQGSNYGYTF
TRBJ2-7 | . | . | TRBV21-1 | TGTGCCAGCAGCCCCGGGGCTAGCGGGAGGGCCTACGAGCAGTACTTC | CASSPGASGRAYEQYF
TRBJ1-2 | . | . | TRBV2 | TGTGCCAGCAGTGATTGGGGCGCGAACTATGGCTACACCTTC | CASSDWGANYGYTF
TRBJ1-6 | . | . | TRBV19 | TGTGCCAGTAGTTGGGAAGGGACAACTAATTCACCCCTCCACTTT | CASSWEGTTNSPLHF
TRBJ2-7 | TRBD1 | . | TRBV6-6 | TGTGCCAGCAGCAGAGACAGGGCCCGACGCTCCTACGAGCAGTACTTC | CASSRDRARRSYEQYF
TRBJ2-1 | TRBD2 | . | TRBV10-3 | TGTGCCATCAGTGAGGGGCCTAGCGGGAGCAATGAGCAGTTCTTC | CAISEGPSGSNEQFF
TRBJ1-5 | TRBD1 | few | TRBV4-2 | TGTGCCAGCAGCCGTGGGACAGGGGGCAATCAGCCCCAGCATTTT | CASSRGTGGNQPQHF
TRBJ1-3 | . | . | TRBV9 | TGTGCCAGCAGCGTAGATGTGGGGGGATACTCTGGAAACACCATATATTTT | CASSVDVGGYSGNTIYF
TRBJ2-2 | . | . | TRBV5-1 | TGCGCCAGCGCCCCGGTCCTCGGGGGCGGGGAGCTGTTTTTT | CASAPVLGGGELFF
TRBJ1-1 | . | . | TRBV5-4 | TGTGCCAGCAGTAGGGGGGGGACATCCATACCTGAAGCTTTCTTT | CASSRGGTSIPEAFF
TRBJ2-3 | . | . | TRBV11-2 | TGTGCCAGCAGCTTAGCAGGGTCTAGGGCAGATACGCAGTATTTT | CASSLAGSRADTQYF
TRBJ2-1 | TRBD2 | . | TRBV20-1 | TGCAGTGCTAGTGGTCTAGCGGGGACGATTGATGAGCAGTTCTTC | CSASGLAGTIDEQFF
TRBJ1-3 | . | . | TRBV2 | TGTGCCAGCACCCGACAGAGCTCTGGAAACACCATATATTTT | CASTRQSSGNTIYF
TRBJ2-3 | TRBD2 | once | TRBV28 | TGTGCCAGCAGCGGGGGGGGCTTACAACCAGATACGCAGTATTTT | CASSGGGLQPDTQYF
TRBJ2-2 | TRBD2 | . | TRBV5-1 | TGCGCCAGCAGCGAAAGGCCCGGGACTAGCAGCGGGGAGCTGTTTTTT | CASSERPGTSSGELFF
TRBJ1-6 | TRBD1 | once | TRBV30 | TGTGCCTACTCGACAGGGGCCTGGAATTCACCCCTCCACTTT | CAYSTGAWNSPLHF
TRBJ1-2 | . | few | TRBV2 | TGTGCCAGCAGTGCGGGCAGGGTGGACGGCTACACCTTC | CASSAGRVDGYTF
TRBJ1-1 | . | . | TRBV11-2 | TGTGCCAGCACCCGCCGGGAGATGGGAGCTTTCTTT | CASTRREMGAFF
TRBJ1-1 | TRBD1 | . | TRBV5-1 | TGCGCCAGCAGCTCCCCGGACAGGGGGACTGAAGCTTTCTTT | CASSSPDRGTEAFF